This T cell receptor (beta chain) was obtained from a study of identical twins. This clonotype was picked up a small number of times. Its antigen is as yet unknown. TCRdb re-derived calls from the 5' RACE reads in MiXCR, one entry per CDR3 protein. The sample contains fewer than 250,000 distinct CDR3 sequences, around 9.6% of which appear only once. Broader study findings: Model-predicted out-of-frame TCR alpha sharing fell below observed values in monozygotic twins. A lower insertion count was a feature of abundant cord blood beta clonotypes, with no such feature in memory repertoires.

Germline CDR1 MNHNS, CDR2 SASEGT. The CDR3 has 14 residues. V was trimmed by 8 bases and J by 6 bases, leaving 16 bases between them. V usage is TRBV6-1 and J usage is TRBJ2-2, with D perhaps matching TRBD2 (5 bases). The clonotype was recovered from a woman aged 18 to 35 in good health. The sequenced sample was memory (CD45RO+) T cells sorted from blood. For the CDR3, the DNA is TGTGCCAGCGCGTGGGTCCCCGGGGCCGGGGAGCTGTTTTTT. It specifies CASAWVPGAGELFF.